A single sample gave rise to the 26 T cell receptor beta chains below, sequenced in a study of T cell repertoires in ileal Crohn's disease. Using immunoSEQ multiplex PCR, the repertoire was profiled, and TCRdb retains in-frame clones only, with some absent. The table includes approximately 12,000 clones, 70% to 80% detected once. Sequencing was carried out using ileal tissue. The source of these receptors is an adult with Crohn's disease.

This clone has just a few counts. This sequence joins TRBV2 and TRBJ2-7; the match to TRBD1 covers 7 bases. V shed 2 bases and J 5 bases; nucleotides not matched to a gene: 6. The CDR3 loop spans 14 amino acids. The germline V gene encodes CDR1 SNHLY and CDR2 FYNNEI. CDR3: CASSERGQAHEQYF. DNA of the CDR3: TGTGCCAGCAGTGAAAGGGGGCAGGCCCACGAGCAGTACTTC.

This chain connects TRBV10-3 to TRBJ2-5; 11 bases are a match to TRBD1. V shed 2 bases, J shed 5 bases, and the junction held 1 base outside the gene matches. This CDR3 region has 14 residues. In germline, CDR1 is ENHRY, CDR2 SYGVKD. CDR3 protein: CAISEGTGGETQYF. The CDR3 nucleotides read TGTGCCATCAGTGAGGGGACAGGGGGGGAGACCCAGTACTTC.

The chain combines TRBV11-3 with TRBJ2-3; TRBD1 agrees at 7 bases. Germline V gene lookup returns CDR1 SGHNT and CDR2 YENEEA. CDR3 length: 14 residues. J gave up 2 bases and V 5 bases, and 4 bases lay outside the gene matches. CDR3 sequence (DNA): TGTGCCAGCAGCCTCGGACAGGTCACAGATACGCAGTATTTT. It codes for CASSLGQVTDTQYF.

The chain combines TRBV5-1 with TRBJ1-3; no definite D call. Germline lookup yields CDR1 SGHRS and CDR2 YFSETQ. The V end lost 0 bases, the J end lost 5 bases, and 6 bases lay between the germline ends. The CDR3 consists of 13 residues. The CDR3 here is CASSLGDRNTIYF. The CDR3 DNA reads TGCGCCAGCAGCTTGGGAGACAGAAACACCATATATTTT.

This rearrangement joins TRBV5-1 to TRBJ1-2, with D unresolved. This CDR3 has 17 residues. V dropped 3 bases and J dropped 5 bases, with 23 bases sitting between them. The germline gives CDR1 SGHRS, CDR2 YFSETQ. The CDR3 here is CASSWEGRLSGRYGYTF. CDR3 nucleotides: TGCGCCAGCAGCTGGGAGGGCCGTCTGAGTGGTAGATATGGCTACACCTTC. Filled out from reference TRBV5-1 and TRBJ1-2, the complete variable domain reads KAGVTQTPRYLIKTRGQQVTLSCSPISGHRSVSWYQQTPGQGLQFLFEYFSETQRNKGNFPGRFSGRQFSNSRSEMNVSTLELGDSALYLCASSWEGRLSGRYGYTFGSGTRLTVV.

The chain joins TRBV30 to TRBJ1-2, with D perhaps TRBD1 (6 bases). Germline CDR1 and CDR2: GTSNPN and SVGIG (reference sequence). V shed 0 bases and J shed 4 bases, with 9 bases lying between them. The CDR3 extends over 13 amino acids. Written as DNA, the CDR3 is TGTGCCTGGAGTGTACAAGGGGGCTATGGCTACACCTTC. Translating gives CAWSVQGGYGYTF.

V and J are TRBV27 and TRBJ2-1, with TRBD2 identical over 10 bases. This CDR3 spans 16 amino acids. V gave up 2 bases and J gave up 7 bases; unmatched junction bases: 8. Germline assignment: CDR1 MNHEY and CDR2 SMNVEV (reference sequence). The CDR3 nucleotides read TGTGCCAGCAGTTTAACTAGCGGGGCCCTAAGAAATGAGCAGTTCTTC. This translates into CASSLTSGALRNEQFF.

V gene TRBV2 combines with J gene TRBJ2-7; D is possibly TRBD1 (6 bases). This CDR3 has 14 residues. Germline assignment: CDR1 SNHLY and CDR2 FYNNEI. Trimming left V 7 bases short and J 1 base short, with 14 bases between. CDR3 in amino acids: CASKVIQGSYEQYF. The CDR3 coding sequence is TGTGCCAGCAAGGTAATACAGGGTTCCTACGAGCAGTACTTC. Combining the CDR3 with reference TRBV2 and TRBJ2-7 gives the whole variable domain EPEVTQTPSHQVTQMGQEVILRCVPISNHLYFYWYRQILGQKVEFLVSFYNNEISEKSEIFDDQFSVERPDGSNFTLKIRSTKLEDSAMYFCASKVIQGSYEQYFGPGTRLTVT.

This clone has just one count. The V gene is TRBV2, the J gene TRBJ2-1; 11 bases fit TRBD2. Germline CDR1 and CDR2: SNHLY and FYNNEI. This CDR3 spans 15 amino acids. V dropped 4 bases and J dropped 4; count of bases not matched to a gene: 3. The CDR3 sequence is CASSVGLAVYNEQFF. The CDR3 nucleotides are TGTGCCAGCAGTGTGGGACTAGCGGTGTACAATGAGCAGTTCTTC.

The V and J genes are TRBV7-6 and TRBJ1-2, with 7 bases identical to TRBD1. The germline gives CDR1 SGHVS, CDR2 FNYEAQ. J was trimmed by 2 bases and V by 5 bases; bases with no gene match: 2. This CDR3 spans 13 amino acids. The CDR3 loop reads CASSGGQNYGYTF. The CDR3, as DNA: TGTGCCAGCAGCGGGGGACAGAACTATGGCTACACCTTC.

V and J are TRBV10-3 and TRBJ2-3; 12 bases match TRBD2. The CDR3 spans 15 residues. Germline CDR1 is ENHRY and CDR2 is SYGVKD. The J segment lost 6 bases and the V segment lost 9 bases, leaving 10 bases of the junction unmatched. CDR3 DNA sequence: TGTGCCATTTCCTCGGGACTAGCGGGCGCCGATACGCAGTATTTT. It codes for CAISSGLAGADTQYF.

This clone was recorded a few times. The genes are TRBV7-9 and TRBJ2-1, with 10 bases that match TRBD2. Trimming cost V 5 bases and J 5 bases; bases outside gene matches: 6. The CDR3 has 15 residues. Germline V lookup: CDR1 SEHNR, CDR2 FQNEAQ (reference sequence). The CDR3 here is CASSPRLAGDNEQFF. The CDR3 DNA reads TGTGCCAGCAGCCCCCGACTAGCGGGCGACAATGAGCAGTTCTTC.

This clone has just a few counts. Other nucleotide sequences from this sample produce the same CDR3. The rearrangement links TRBV5-1 to TRBJ2-7; 11 bases fit TRBD1. CDR1 is SGHRS, CDR2 YFSETQ, per germline. There are 16 residues in the CDR3. V lost 1 base to trimming and J lost 2 bases; unmatched junction nucleotides: 5. DNA for the CDR3: TGCGCCAGCAGCTTGTCTCCGGGACAGGGGGCCTACGAGCAGTACTTC. Translation gives CASSLSPGQGAYEQYF.

The chain uses TRBV6-5 and TRBJ1-1, with D tentatively TRBD1 (5 bases). This CDR3 contains 12 residues. V was clipped by 6 bases and J by 5 bases, with 10 bases between them. From germline, CDR1 is MNHEY and CDR2 SVGAGI. Here the CDR3 DNA reads TGTGCCAGCAGGGGGGGACGGACTGAAGCTTTCTTT. The encoded protein is CASRGGRTEAFF.

There are a few counts of this clone. The rearrangement links TRBV6-6 to TRBJ2-5; a weak D match, TRBD1 (5 bases). Trimming removed 5 bases at V and 4 bases at J, with 5 bases between. This CDR3 contains 11 residues. Germline V gives CDR1 MNHNY, CDR2 SVGAGI (reference sequence). CDR3 nucleotides: TGTGCCAGCAGTCAGGGAGAGACCCAGTACTTC. This codes for CASSQGETQYF.

The V and J genes are TRBV6-5 and TRBJ2-7; D might be TRBD1 (7 bases). Trimming left V 6 bases short and J 4 bases short, with 19 bases between. The length of the CDR3 is 15 residues. Per the germline V gene, CDR1 is MNHEY and CDR2 is SVGAGI. In DNA, the CDR3 is TGTGCCAGCAGGAAACGACAGGGACTTGGGTACGAGCAGTACTTC. It codes for CASRKRQGLGYEQYF.

The genes are TRBV6-5 and TRBJ2-5, with D possibly matching TRBD2 (6 bases). The CDR3 contains 12 residues. Germline lookup yields CDR1 MNHEY and CDR2 SVGAGI. As DNA, the CDR3 is TGTGCGACCCTAGGAGCGGGAGAGACCCAGTACTTC. It codes for CATLGAGETQYF.

V gene TRBV28 combines with J gene TRBJ1-5; D uncertain. Germline V gene lookup returns CDR1 MDHEN and CDR2 SYDVKM. Trimming pared 9 bases from V and 7 bases from J, leaving 13 bases between. CDR3 length: 12 amino acids. DNA of the CDR3: TGTGCCAGTTCGGTCGGCGGACAGCCCCAGCATTTT. This gives the protein CASSVGGQPQHF.

The V and J genes are TRBV11-3 and TRBJ2-1, with TRBD2 identical over 8 bases. The CDR3 is 16 amino acids. Germline lookup yields CDR1 SGHNT and CDR2 YENEEA. V trimming: 0 bases; J trimming: 5 bases; junction bases outside the gene matches: 6. The CDR3 DNA is TGTGCCAGCAGCTTAGAAGCGGGAGAGTGGGACAATGAGCAGTTCTTC. Amino acids: CASSLEAGEWDNEQFF. Full variable domain (rest looked up from reference TRBV11-3 and TRBJ2-1): EAGVVQSPRYKIIEKKQPVAFWCNPISGHNTLYWYLQNLGQGPELLIRYENEEAVDDSQLPKDRFSAERLKGVDSTLKIQPAELGDSAVYLCASSLEAGEWDNEQFFGPGTRLTVL.

In its sample, this clone was seen once. This chain connects TRBV6-5 to TRBJ2-7, with D perhaps matching TRBD2 (7 bases). The V end was cut by 4 bases, the J end by 2 bases, with 15 bases between. There are 15 residues in the CDR3. Looked up from germline, CDR1 is MNHEY and CDR2 is SVGAGI. The CDR3 reads CASSFVHGGPYEQYF. CDR3 nucleotides: TGTGCCAGCAGTTTTGTACACGGGGGGCCCTACGAGCAGTACTTC.

The chain employs TRBV30 and TRBJ1-1, with TRBD1 matching 7 bases. The V and J ends lost 0 bases and 6 bases, in that order; junction bases with no gene match: 10. The germline V gene has CDR1 GTSNPN and CDR2 SVGIG (reference sequence). The CDR3 is made up of 15 amino acids. The CDR3, as DNA: TGTGCCTGGAGTGTAATCGGGGGCAGGGGGGCTGAAGCTTTCTTT. It specifies CAWSVIGGRGAEAFF.

This clone showed up just a few times. The chain recombines TRBV19 with TRBJ1-4; TRBD1 agrees at 7 bases. With 9 bases clipped from V and 1 base from J, the junction kept 14 bases outside the gene matches. Germline V gives CDR1 LNHDA, CDR2 SQIVND (reference sequence). This CDR3 is built from 17 residues. The CDR3 bases are TGTGCCAGCCTACCCGGGACAGCGTATGGAACTAATGAAAAACTGTTTTTT. Translated, it gives CASLPGTAYGTNEKLFF.

The chain combines TRBV19 with TRBJ2-7, with TRBD2 matching 11 bases. This CDR3 contains 16 residues. The V gene's germline CDR1 is LNHDA and CDR2 SQIVND (reference sequence). With V trimmed by 5 bases and J by 3 bases, 9 bases remained unmatched. For the CDR3, the DNA is TGTGCCAGTAGTCCACCCACTAGCGGGGGTTTCTACGAGCAGTACTTC. This sequence encodes CASSPPTSGGFYEQYF.

The V call is TRBV7-8, the J call TRBJ1-5, with D maybe TRBD1 (5 bases). Germline values: CDR1 SGHVS, CDR2 FQNEAQ. Between the trimmed V and J ends, which lost 2 bases and 0 bases, there was a span of 26 bases. The CDR3 contains 21 residues. CDR3 protein: CASSLQPPGLRGVYSNQPQHF. In DNA form, the CDR3 reads TGTGCCAGCAGCTTACAACCTCCGGGACTCCGAGGGGTATATAGCAATCAGCCCCAGCATTTT.

This chain joins TRBV11-3 and TRBJ2-7; no clear D. Trimming stripped 1 base from V and 7 bases from J, with 8 bases between. Germline V gene data show CDR1 as SGHNT and CDR2 as YENEEA. This CDR3 comprises 12 residues. The CDR3 protein is CASSLGVEEQYF. The CDR3 DNA reads as TGTGCCAGCAGCTTAGGCGTGGAGGAGCAGTACTTC.

This clone was seen a handful of times. The chain couples TRBV11-3 to TRBJ2-2, with D possibly TRBD1 on 6 matching bases. V dropped 5 bases and J dropped 2 bases, with 12 bases sitting between them. The CDR3 has 15 residues. In germline, CDR1 is SGHNT, CDR2 YENEEA. The CDR3 spells CASSHRDTNTGELFF. CDR3 bases: TGTGCCAGCAGCCACCGGGACACTAACACCGGGGAGCTGTTTTTT.